This T cell receptor beta chain was sequenced during a study of cytomegalovirus exposure and HLA in healthy donors. Findings and caveats of the study: Apparent HLA restriction characterized most CMV-associated TCR beta chains in a later analysis. Beyond CMV serostatus, there was no information to go on about immune exposure.

Both 60 Vbeta primers and 13 Jbeta primers went into the PCR. The method was immunoSEQ multiplex PCR; TCRdb's version includes in-frame clones alone and lacks a portion of them. The table lists some 150,000 clones, around four fifths of them singletons. Concerning this clone itself: The antigen is not known.

Healthy bone marrow donors supplied every sample. The receptor's source is a man in his fifties or sixties in good health and CMV-seropositive. Sequenced sample: PBMCs.

CDR3 DNA: TGTGCCAGCAGCTACCCGACAGGAGAGGTTGAAAAACTGTTTTTT. It yields the protein CASSYPTGEVEKLFF. The chain recombines TRBV7-2 with TRBJ1-4; perhaps TRBD1 as D (6 bases). The CDR3 contains 15 residues. CDR1 SGHTA and CDR2 FQGNSA come from the germline V gene. The V end lost 4 bases, the J end lost 7 bases, and 16 bases lay between the germline ends.